The present T cell receptor (beta chain) was sequenced within a study of T cell responses to AZD1222 COVID-19 vaccine. With 4 bases removed from V and 1 base from J, the gap between germline ends came to 7 bases. The CDR3 sequence is 13 residues long. Germline lookup yields CDR1 MNHEY and CDR2 SMNVEV (reference sequence). The data were produced by immunoSEQ multiplex PCR, yet TCRdb's version contains in-frame clones alone and is incomplete. The sample holds some 16,000 clones, about 80% seen once. The rearrangement links TRBV27 to TRBJ1-2; no clear D gene. This receptor was taken from an adult who received the AZD1222 COVID-19 vaccine. Sequencing used peripheral blood, obtained 28 days after the second AZD1222 dose. CDR3 sequence reads: CASSYQSNYGYTF. Here the CDR3 DNA reads TGTGCCAGCAGTTACCAGAGTAACTATGGCTACACCTTC.